This entry lists 15 T cell receptor beta chains sequenced from one sample in a study of T cell repertoires in cytomegalovirus infection. TCRdb reprocessed the reads via MiXCR and lists one record per CDR3 protein. The sample consists of some 500,000 distinct CDR3 sequences, around a third of them appearing once. The antigens of these receptors remain unknown. The sequencing here drew on cultured PBMCs, taken from culture after CMV antigen stimulation. These receptors all stem from a human donor in good health (CMV status not recorded). Some clones in this sample may be carry-over from other donors' samples.

This clonotype was observed at least ten times. The CDR3 nucleotides are TGTGCCAGCAGCTTAGCGCGGGGCAGCAACAATGAGCAGTTCTTC. Translation gives CASSLARGSNNEQFF. The chain employs TRBV7-2 and TRBJ2-1, with a possible D match to TRBD2 (6 bases). The CDR3 has 15 amino acids. V was pared by 0 bases and J by 5 bases, with 11 bases between. Germline V gene lookup returns CDR1 SGHTA and CDR2 FQGNSA.

The CDR3 region is CASSYSITDSQLDGYTF. The CDR3 bases are TGTGCCAGCAGTTACTCTATTACGGACAGCCAGCTGGATGGCTACACCTTC. The gene calls are TRBV6-2 or TRBV6-3 and TRBJ1-2, with a possible D match to TRBD1 (6 bases). Germline V CDR1 and CDR2: MNHEY, SVGEGT. The CDR3 covers 17 residues. V was shortened by 0 bases and J by 6 bases, with 20 bases between the two germline ends.

The chain employs TRBV15 and TRBJ2-3; the D gene is possibly TRBD1 (5 bases). V lost 8 bases to trimming and J lost 1 base, with 19 bases between them. Looked up from germline, CDR1 is LNHNV and CDR2 is YYDKDF (reference sequence). This CDR3 comprises 16 residues. CDR3 nucleotides: TGTGCCACCCGACGAGGTGACAGAAGACGCACAGATACGCAGTATTTT. Its protein is CATRRGDRRRTDTQYF.

V and J are TRBV7-2 and TRBJ2-5, with 8 bases lining up with TRBD2. Trimming at V came to 1 base and at J to 1 base, leaving 11 bases not matched to a gene. The length of the CDR3 is 18 residues. CDR1 is SGHTA, CDR2 FQGNSA, per germline. The chain's CDR3 is CASSLDIGLAGTQETQYF. In DNA, the CDR3 is TGTGCCAGCAGCTTAGACATAGGGCTAGCGGGCACCCAAGAGACCCAGTACTTC.

The table lists this clonotype with a few counts. The J gene is TRBJ2-4, the V gene TRBV11-2; either TRBD1 or TRBD2 may fit D (6 bases each). V lost 5 bases to trimming and J lost 8 bases, with 19 bases between them. The CDR3 loop spans 15 amino acids. Germline V gives CDR1 SGHAT, CDR2 FQNNGV. The CDR3 is CASSPPWGAGDIQYF. CDR3 nucleotide sequence: TGTGCCAGCAGCCCACCTTGGGGGGCCGGGGACATTCAGTACTTC.

The chain uses TRBV5-4 and TRBJ2-1, with TRBD2 matching over 8 bases. The germline CDR1 and CDR2 sequences are SGHNT and YYREEE (reference sequence). V lost 2 bases, J lost 0 bases, and 4 bases stayed unmatched. This CDR3 has 16 residues. This CDR3 is CASSFELAASYNEQFF. DNA for the CDR3: TGTGCCAGCAGCTTCGAACTAGCGGCCTCCTACAATGAGCAGTTCTTC. Full variable domain (outside the CDR3, taken from reference TRBV5-4 and TRBJ2-1): ETGVTQSPTHLIKTRGQQVTLRCSSQSGHNTVSWYQQALGQGPQFIFQYYREEENGRGNFPPRFSGLQFPNYSSELNVNALELDDSALYLCASSFELAASYNEQFFGPGTRLTVL.

To note about this clonotype: Its ends do not fully match the called genes, so a read error is possible. The J gene is TRBJ2-5, the V gene TRBV7-6; D is possibly TRBD2 (5 bases). The germline V gene encodes CDR1 SGHVS and CDR2 FNYEAQ. This CDR3 contains 14 residues. Here the CDR3 DNA reads TGTGCTAGCAGCTTAGCCCCTGAGGGAGAGACCCAGTACTTC. Protein product: CASSLAPEGETQYF.

The V and J genes are TRBV10-3 and TRBJ1-2; D not resolved. From germline, CDR1 is ENHRY and CDR2 SYGVKD. V was pared by 3 bases and J by 3 bases, with 5 bases between. CDR3 length: 12 residues. CDR3: CAISDGDYGYTF. DNA of the CDR3: TGTGCCATCAGTGACGGGGACTATGGCTACACCTTC.

This chain links TRBV15 with TRBJ1-5; 9 bases agree with TRBD1. The V gene's germline CDR1 is LNHNV and CDR2 YYDKDF (reference sequence). V dropped 4 bases and J dropped 6; count of bases not matched to a gene: 7. The CDR3 consists of 15 residues. CDR3 amino acids: CATSKTGTGFQPQHF. As DNA, the CDR3 is TGTGCCACCAGCAAAACCGGGACAGGGTTTCAGCCCCAGCATTTT.

The rearrangement uses TRBV7-9 and TRBJ2-1; D possibly matches TRBD1 or TRBD2 (5 bases each). Germline assignment: CDR1 SEHNR and CDR2 FQNEAQ (reference sequence). Trimming stripped 0 bases from V and 11 bases from J, with 14 bases between. The CDR3 runs to 14 residues. CDR3 residues: CASSLANSGPKQFF. The DNA for the CDR3 is TGTGCCAGCAGCTTAGCGAATTCGGGACCCAAGCAGTTCTTC.

In its sample, this clonotype was seen many times. This chain joins TRBV20-1 and TRBJ1-2, with 7 bases matching TRBD1. Trimming at V came to 0 bases and at J to 7 bases, leaving 14 bases not matched to a gene. The length of the CDR3 is 16 residues. CDR1 DFQATT and CDR2 SNEGSKA come from the germline V gene (reference sequence). DNA of the CDR3: TGCAGTGCTAGAGACCCTCCGGAGGGGGCGGGTTCTGGCTACACCTTC. Protein: CSARDPPEGAGSGYTF.

The sample holds a few counts of this clonotype. This chain joins TRBV7-2 and TRBJ1-1; D uncertain. Trimming left V 9 bases short and J 1 base short, with 12 bases between. Germline V lookup: CDR1 SGHTA, CDR2 FQGNSA. The CDR3 loop spans 13 amino acids. CDR3 region: CASQLGRNTEAFF. The CDR3 nucleotides read TGTGCCAGTCAACTCGGGCGGAACACTGAAGCTTTCTTT. Full variable domain (rest looked up from reference TRBV7-2 and TRBJ1-1): GAGVSQSPSNKVTEKGKDVELRCDPISGHTALYWYRQSLGQGLEFLIYFQGNSAPDKSGLPSDRFSAERTGGSVSTLTIQRTQQEDSAVYLCASQLGRNTEAFFGQGTRLTVV.

This clonotype showed up just a few times. This chain links TRBV19 with TRBJ2-1; D ambiguous. Germline V lookup: CDR1 LNHDA, CDR2 SQIVND (reference sequence). The CDR3 is 12 amino acids. V gave up 5 bases and J gave up 10 bases, with 12 bases separating them. The CDR3 sequence is CASSSVWREQFF. The DNA for the CDR3 is TGTGCCAGTAGTTCAGTATGGAGAGAGCAGTTCTTC.

This clonotype has only a few counts. This chain links TRBV20-1 with TRBJ1-5; D is possibly TRBD1 (5 bases). CDR1 and CDR2 (germline): DFQATT, SNEGSKA (reference sequence). The germline V and J ends were trimmed by 3 bases and 5 bases, with 11 bases remaining between them. The CDR3 has 13 residues. CDR3 loop: CSASGRAHQPQHF. The DNA of the CDR3 is TGCAGTGCTAGTGGCAGGGCCCATCAGCCCCAGCATTTT.

The chain employs TRBV27 and TRBJ1-2, with TRBD1 identical over 10 bases. V trimming: 5 bases; J trimming: 3 bases; junction bases outside the gene matches: 9. CDR3 length: 16 amino acids. In germline, CDR1 is MNHEY, CDR2 SMNVEV (reference sequence). CDR3 residues: CASSPIQTGGDYGYTF. The CDR3 bases are TGTGCCAGCAGTCCTATCCAGACAGGGGGCGACTATGGCTACACCTTC.